This T cell receptor beta chain is drawn from a study of technical replicates of blood from several donors. Germline V gene data show CDR1 as SGHNT and CDR2 as YYREEE (reference sequence). The length of the CDR3 is 15 residues. V was cut by 0 bases and J by 1 base, with 10 bases left in between. Using immunoSEQ multiplex PCR, the repertoire was profiled, and TCRdb retains in-frame clones only, with some absent. The table has about 56,000 clones, 90% to 95% seen once. This chain connects TRBV5-4 to TRBJ1-2; D not certain. The sample taken for sequencing was PBMCs. This receptor was taken from a human donor in good health. Some clones in this sample may be carry-over from other donors' samples. DNA for the CDR3: TGTGCCAGCAGCTTGGGGGGAGCAGTTAACTATGGCTACACCTTC. This gives the protein CASSLGGAVNYGYTF.